This T cell receptor beta chain appears in the sequencing data of a study of blood T cell repertoires in COVID-19. Trimming took 4 bases from V and 5 from J; bases not matched to a gene: 17. Per the germline V gene, CDR1 is SGHAT and CDR2 is FQNNGV. The CDR3 consists of 18 residues. The assay was immunoSEQ multiplex PCR, and TCRdb's table has in-frame clones only and misses some. The sample includes about 190,000 clones, around 83% of them seen just once. The sample consisted of peripheral blood. The gene calls are TRBV11-2 and TRBJ2-3; 8 nucleotides line up with TRBD2. The source of this sequence is a woman of 80 years or more with acute or convalescent COVID-19. CDR3 coding DNA: TGTGCCAGCAGCTACAGACCTGAGCGGGAGTGGGGGGGAGATACGCAGTATTTT. This encodes CASSYRPEREWGGDTQYF. Full variable domain (missing parts from reference TRBV11-2 and TRBJ2-3): EAGVAQSPRYKIIEKRQSVAFWCNPISGHATLYWYQQILGQGPKLLIQFQNNGVVDDSQLPKDRFSAERLKGVDSTLKIQPAKLEDSAVYLCASSYRPEREWGGDTQYFGPGTRLTVL.